This TCR beta chain was obtained from a study of graft-versus-host responses after intestinal transplantation. The data were produced by immunoSEQ multiplex PCR, yet TCRdb's version contains in-frame clones alone and is incomplete. The sample has 10,000 to 15,000 clones, over 85% seen once; the top ten hold 20% to 25%. The receptor was derived from a human patient who received an intestinal transplant, so some T cells may come from the graft donor. Here the sequenced sample was PBMCs, taken 109 to 110 days after intestinal transplant.

CDR3: CASSLSEGLYNEQFF. DNA for the CDR3: TGTGCCAGCAGTTTATCGGAGGGGCTATACAATGAGCAGTTCTTC. The V and J genes are TRBV27 and TRBJ2-1; perhaps TRBD2 as D (6 bases). Germline values: CDR1 MNHEY, CDR2 SMNVEV (reference sequence). The length of the CDR3 is 15 residues. With 0 bases removed from V and 4 bases from J, the gap between germline ends came to 10 bases.